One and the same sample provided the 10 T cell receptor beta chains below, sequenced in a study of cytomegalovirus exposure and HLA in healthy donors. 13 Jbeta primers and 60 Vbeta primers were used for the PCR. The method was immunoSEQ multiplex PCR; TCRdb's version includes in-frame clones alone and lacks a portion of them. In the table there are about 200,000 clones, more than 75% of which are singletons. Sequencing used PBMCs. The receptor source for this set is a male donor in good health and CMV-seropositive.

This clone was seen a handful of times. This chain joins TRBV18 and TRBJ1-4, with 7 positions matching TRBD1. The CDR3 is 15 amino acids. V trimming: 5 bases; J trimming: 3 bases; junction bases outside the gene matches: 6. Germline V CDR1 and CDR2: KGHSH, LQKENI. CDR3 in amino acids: CASSESTGANEKLFF. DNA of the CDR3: TGTGCCAGCTCAGAATCTACAGGGGCTAATGAAAAACTGTTTTTT. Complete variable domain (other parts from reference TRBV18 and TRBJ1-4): NAGVMQNPRHLVRRRGQEARLRCSPMKGHSHVYWYRQLPEEGLKFMVYLQKENIIDESGMPKERFSAEFPKEGPSILRIQQVVRGDSAAYFCASSESTGANEKLFFGSGTQLSVL.

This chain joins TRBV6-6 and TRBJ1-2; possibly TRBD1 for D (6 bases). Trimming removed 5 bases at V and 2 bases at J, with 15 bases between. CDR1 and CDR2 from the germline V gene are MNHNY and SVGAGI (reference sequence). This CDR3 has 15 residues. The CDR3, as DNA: TGTGCCAGCAGTGGGTGGAAAGGACAGAACTATGGCTACACCTTC. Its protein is CASSGWKGQNYGYTF.

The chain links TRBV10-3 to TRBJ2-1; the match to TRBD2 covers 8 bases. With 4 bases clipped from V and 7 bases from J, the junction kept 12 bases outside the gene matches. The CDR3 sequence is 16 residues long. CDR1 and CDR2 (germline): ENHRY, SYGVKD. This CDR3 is CAISVSREGPGNEQFF. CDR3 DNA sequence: TGTGCCATCAGTGTTTCTCGGGAGGGCCCAGGAAATGAGCAGTTCTTC.

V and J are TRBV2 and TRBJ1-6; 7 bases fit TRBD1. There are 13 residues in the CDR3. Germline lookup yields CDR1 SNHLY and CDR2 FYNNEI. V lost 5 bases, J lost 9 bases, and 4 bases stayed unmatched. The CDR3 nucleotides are TGTGCCAGCAGTACAGGGGAGGTTTCACCCCTCCACTTT. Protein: CASSTGEVSPLHF.

The CDR3 sequence: CASSWGDRVETEAFF. The CDR3 nucleotides read TGCGCCAGCAGCTGGGGGGACAGGGTAGAAACTGAAGCTTTCTTT. J is TRBJ1-1 and V is TRBV5-1; 9 bases match TRBD1. Germline CDR1 reads SGHRS; CDR2 reads YFSETQ. With 3 bases clipped from V and 5 bases from J, the junction kept 8 bases outside the gene matches. The length of the CDR3 is 15 residues.

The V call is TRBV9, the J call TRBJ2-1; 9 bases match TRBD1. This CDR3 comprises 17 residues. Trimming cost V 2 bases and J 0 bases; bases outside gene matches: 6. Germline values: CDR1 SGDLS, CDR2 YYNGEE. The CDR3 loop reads CASSVPGQGFSYNEQFF. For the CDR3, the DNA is TGTGCCAGCAGCGTCCCGGGACAGGGCTTCTCCTACAATGAGCAGTTCTTC. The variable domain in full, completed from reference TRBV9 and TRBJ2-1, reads DSGVTQTPKHLITATGQRVTLRCSPRSGDLSVYWYQQSLDQGLQFLIQYYNGEERAKGNILERFSAQQFPDLHSELNLSSLELGDSALYFCASSVPGQGFSYNEQFFGPGTRLTVL.

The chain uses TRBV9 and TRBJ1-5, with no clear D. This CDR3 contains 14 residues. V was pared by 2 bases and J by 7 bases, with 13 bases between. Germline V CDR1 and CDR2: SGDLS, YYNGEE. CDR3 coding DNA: TGTGCCAGCAGCGTTCACGGAGCGTACCAGCCCCAGCATTTT. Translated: CASSVHGAYQPQHF.

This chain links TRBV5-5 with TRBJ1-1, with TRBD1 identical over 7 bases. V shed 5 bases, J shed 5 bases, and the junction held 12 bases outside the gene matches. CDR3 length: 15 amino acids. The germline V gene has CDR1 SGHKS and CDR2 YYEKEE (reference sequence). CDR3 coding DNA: TGTGCCAGCAGAGGGGGCGCGGTTCGAGATACTGAAGCTTTCTTT. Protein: CASRGGAVRDTEAFF. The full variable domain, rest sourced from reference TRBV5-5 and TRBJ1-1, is DAGVTQSPTHLIKTRGQQVTLRCSPISGHKSVSWYQQVLGQGPQFIFQYYEKEERGRGNFPDRFSARQFPNYSSELNVNALLLGDSALYLCASRGGAVRDTEAFFGQGTRLTVV.

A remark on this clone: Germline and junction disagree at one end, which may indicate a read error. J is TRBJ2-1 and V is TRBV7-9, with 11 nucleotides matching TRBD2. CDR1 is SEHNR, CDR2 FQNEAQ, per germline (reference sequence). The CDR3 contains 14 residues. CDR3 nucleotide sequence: TGTGCCAGCAGCGTAGCGGGAGGGCCGGATGAGCAGTTCTTC. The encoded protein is CASSVAGGPDEQFF.

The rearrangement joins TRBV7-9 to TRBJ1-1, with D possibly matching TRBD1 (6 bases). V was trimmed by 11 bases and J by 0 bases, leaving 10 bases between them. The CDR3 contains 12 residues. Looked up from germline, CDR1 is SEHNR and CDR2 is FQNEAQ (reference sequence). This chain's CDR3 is CASQGLNTEAFF. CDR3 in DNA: TGTGCCTCACAGGGTTTGAACACTGAAGCTTTCTTT.